The sequence of this T cell receptor (beta chain) was determined in a study of cytomegalovirus exposure and HLA in healthy donors. Study-level background: As released early, the data held roughly 85 million unique TCRs from HLA-typed donors.

Amplification used 60 Vbeta primers and 13 Jbeta primers. Profiled with immunoSEQ multiplex PCR; TCRdb holds only in-frame clones, not every one. Of around 120,000 clones listed, about 80% are singletons. In nominal health when sampled, donors likely had unrecorded immune exposures nonetheless. Per the germline V gene, CDR1 is MNHNS and CDR2 is SASEGT. This CDR3 is 11 amino acids long. Trimming took 8 bases from V and 5 from J, leaving 9 bases between them. The sequence came from a woman in her forties or fifties in good health and CMV-seronegative. The J gene is TRBJ1-1, the V gene TRBV6-1, with no clear D. Sequencing input: PBMCs. The CDR3 is CASGRYTEAFF. CDR3 sequence (DNA): TGTGCCAGCGGCAGGTATACTGAAGCTTTCTTT.